These 27 T cell receptor beta chains originate from one sample sequenced in a study of T-cell reconstitution after alpha-beta-depleted transplantation in children. A TCRbeta library incorporating unique molecular identifiers was prepared. A single record per CDR3 protein comes from TCRdb applying MiXCR to the PCR reads. The table lists around 400,000 distinct CDR3 sequences, roughly a tenth of them singletons. This sample comprised PBMCs from the stem cell graft donor, obtained from the stem cell graft. Every receptor here comes from a human donor who donated a stem cell graft to a child with acute myeloid leukemia.

The table lists this clonotype with many counts. The chain combines TRBV20-1 with TRBJ2-1; D gene uncertain. The V end was cut by 0 bases, the J end by 0 bases, with 12 bases between. Germline loops: CDR1 DFQATT, CDR2 SNEGSKA (reference sequence). This CDR3 spans 16 amino acids. The CDR3 spells CSARDASSSSYNEQFF. CDR3 DNA: TGCAGTGCTAGAGATGCGAGTTCAAGCTCCTACAATGAGCAGTTCTTC.

This clonotype was detected only a few times. This rearrangement joins TRBV4-1 to TRBJ1-4; weak D call: TRBD1 (6 bases). Between the trimmed V and J ends, which lost 1 base and 5 bases, there was a span of 8 bases. The CDR3 runs 14 residues. CDR1 is MGHRA, CDR2 YSYEKL, per germline. In nucleotides, the CDR3 is TGCGCCAGCAGCCAAGGAACAGGGAATGAAAAACTGTTTTTT. Its translation: CASSQGTGNEKLFF.

This clonotype has more than one count but fewer than ten. The chain joins TRBV10-3 to TRBJ2-5, with TRBD1 as a possible D gene (7 bases). The ends were cut back, 3 bases at V and 3 bases at J, with 17 bases in the middle. The CDR3 runs 16 residues. CDR1 is ENHRY and CDR2 is SYGVKD in the germline V gene. CDR3 residues: CAISDVRQGGKETQYF. The CDR3, as DNA: TGTGCCATCAGTGATGTAAGACAGGGAGGAAAAGAGACCCAGTACTTC.

The rearrangement links TRBV6-5 to TRBJ2-7; 8 bases match TRBD1. There are 15 residues in the CDR3. The germline gives CDR1 MNHEY, CDR2 SVGAGI. V was clipped by 3 bases and J by 1 base; unmatched bases: 5. The CDR3 coding sequence is TGTGCCAGCAGTTATGGACAGGGTGTGTCCTACGAGCAGTACTTC. Translation: CASSYGQGVSYEQYF.

There are a few counts of this clonotype. The chain is built from TRBV7-3 and TRBJ2-5, with D perhaps assigned TRBD1 or TRBD2 (5 bases each). With 1 base removed from V and 5 bases from J, the gap between germline ends came to 14 bases. Looked up from germline, CDR1 is SGHTA and CDR2 is FQGTGA. This CDR3 has 15 amino acids. For the CDR3, the DNA is TGTGCCAGCAGCTTAAGTGGGATTGGGGGTGAGACCCAGTACTTC. This translates into CASSLSGIGGETQYF.

The chain links TRBV5-5 to TRBJ2-2; D gene uncertain. This CDR3 has 16 residues. CDR1 is SGHKS and CDR2 is YYEKEE in the germline V gene (reference sequence). The germline V and J ends were trimmed by 2 bases and 4 bases, with 15 bases remaining between them. The CDR3, as DNA: TGTGCCAGCAGCTTATTAGGGCAGTCTTTCACCGGGGAGCTGTTTTTT. Its translation is CASSLLGQSFTGELFF.

The chain joins TRBV2 to TRBJ2-5, with a tentative D call TRBD2 (5 bases). From germline, CDR1 is SNHLY and CDR2 FYNNEI. This CDR3 comprises 14 residues. The ends were cut back, 6 bases at V and 5 bases at J, with 16 bases in the middle. The CDR3 loop is CASRARGSVETQYF. The DNA of the CDR3 is TGTGCCAGCAGGGCCAGAGGGAGCGTCGAGACCCAGTACTTC.

This clonotype was counted a few times. The chain is built from TRBV2 and TRBJ2-5; D uncertain. Germline values: CDR1 SNHLY, CDR2 FYNNEI. The V end lost 3 bases, the J end lost 4 bases, and 9 bases lay between the germline ends. CDR3 length: 13 residues. CDR3 region: CASSDLGVETQYF. CDR3 bases: TGTGCCAGCAGTGACCTGGGTGTAGAGACCCAGTACTTC.

This clonotype was detected a few times. V and J are TRBV7-2 and TRBJ1-1; D uncertain. In germline, CDR1 is SGHTA, CDR2 FQGNSA. Trimming removed 1 base at V and 0 bases at J, with 9 bases between. This CDR3 is built from 15 residues. In DNA, the CDR3 is TGTGCCAGCAGCTTAGTGTCGTCGTTGAACACTGAAGCTTTCTTT. As protein: CASSLVSSLNTEAFF.

CDR3 region: CASSAEGEETNEKLFF. The DNA of the CDR3 is TGTGCCAGCAGCGCTGAAGGGGAGGAGACTAATGAAAAACTGTTTTTT. The chain is built from TRBV9 and TRBJ1-4; D is perhaps TRBD1 (5 bases). The V end was cut by 3 bases, the J end by 2 bases, with 14 bases between. The CDR3 runs 16 residues. CDR1 is SGDLS, CDR2 YYNGEE, per germline.

This clonotype was recorded a few times. This chain joins TRBV20-1 and TRBJ1-4; the match to TRBD1 covers 8 bases. The V gene end was trimmed by 1 base and the J gene end by 8 bases; junction bases not matched to a gene: 0. Looked up from germline, CDR1 is DFQATT and CDR2 is SNEGSKA (reference sequence). The CDR3 is 12 amino acids. Here the CDR3 DNA reads TGCAGTGCTAGAGGGGACAGGGAAAAACTGTTTTTT. Its translation: CSARGDREKLFF.

Only a few counts were recorded for this clonotype. J is TRBJ2-1 and V is TRBV14; weak D call: TRBD2 (5 bases). Trimming took 0 bases from V and 8 from J, leaving 14 bases between them. The CDR3 loop spans 15 amino acids. Germline values: CDR1 SGHDN, CDR2 FVKESK. CDR3 sequence (DNA): TGTGCCAGCAGCCAAGATCTTATGGGAGCGGATGAGCAGTTCTTC. It is translated as CASSQDLMGADEQFF. The full variable domain, completed using reference TRBV14 and TRBJ2-1, is EAGVTQFPSHSVIEKGQTVTLRCDPISGHDNLYWYRRVMGKEIKFLLHFVKESKQDESGMPNNRFLAERTGGTYSTLKVQPAELEDSGVYFCASSQDLMGADEQFFGPGTRLTVL.

This clonotype appeared many times. This chain connects TRBV20-1 to TRBJ2-3; tentatively, D is TRBD2 (7 bases). Trimming removed 5 bases at V and 2 bases at J, with 14 bases between. CDR1 is DFQATT and CDR2 is SNEGSKA in the germline V gene (reference sequence). This CDR3 region has 14 residues. The CDR3: CSARAGATTDTQYF. In DNA, the CDR3 is TGCAGTGCTCGGGCGGGGGCGACCACAGATACGCAGTATTTT.

This clonotype was detected many times. The gene calls are TRBV29-1 and TRBJ2-5; 8 nucleotides agree with TRBD2. The V gene end was trimmed by 8 bases and the J gene end by 0 bases; junction bases not matched to a gene: 14. The CDR3 contains 16 residues. Germline CDR1 SQVTM, CDR2 ANQGSEA. The CDR3 region is CSRRVAGGYNQETQYF. CDR3 in DNA: TGCAGCCGGAGGGTGGCGGGAGGATACAACCAAGAGACCCAGTACTTC.

The chain links TRBV20-1 to TRBJ1-4; no definite D call. CDR3 length: 15 amino acids. CDR1 and CDR2 (germline): DFQATT, SNEGSKA (reference sequence). V was shortened by 3 bases and J by 3 bases, with 14 bases between the two germline ends. The CDR3: CSASAGFGANEKLFF. The CDR3 nucleotides read TGCAGTGCTAGCGCCGGGTTCGGGGCTAATGAAAAACTGTTTTTT.

The V call is TRBV6-1, the J call TRBJ1-3, with no clear D. Germline V gives CDR1 MNHNS, CDR2 SASEGT. There are 16 residues in the CDR3. Between the trimmed V and J ends, which lost 6 bases and 4 bases, there was a span of 19 bases. The CDR3 region is CASRVRSTPAGNTIYF. In DNA form, the CDR3 reads TGTGCCAGCAGAGTCAGGTCGACCCCGGCCGGAAACACCATATATTTT.

This clonotype was counted ten times or more. The genes are TRBV9 and TRBJ2-2; no firm D call. Germline V gene sequence: CDR1 SGDLS, CDR2 YYNGEE. Trimming cost V 0 bases and J 4 bases, with 4 bases left between them. The length of the CDR3 is 13 residues. DNA of the CDR3: TGTGCCAGCAGCGTAGGCGGCACCGGGGAGCTGTTTTTT. Translating it yields CASSVGGTGELFF.

This clonotype showed up just a few times. The chain couples TRBV20-1 to TRBJ1-1; 8 bases map to TRBD1. Germline V CDR1 and CDR2: DFQATT, SNEGSKA (reference sequence). V lost 6 bases, J lost 3 bases, and 9 bases stayed unmatched. This CDR3 has 14 amino acids. This CDR3 is CSAKQGAADTEAFF. CDR3 sequence (DNA): TGCAGTGCAAAGCAGGGGGCGGCGGACACTGAAGCTTTCTTT.

This clonotype was seen a few times. The rearrangement joins TRBV5-6 to TRBJ2-1; TRBD1 or TRBD2 may be the D gene (5 bases each). Between the trimmed V and J ends, which lost 4 bases and 9 bases, there was a span of 17 bases. Germline loops: CDR1 SGHDT, CDR2 YYEEEE. This CDR3 has 14 amino acids. The CDR3 spells CASSLPGTPGEQFF. CDR3 coding DNA: TGTGCCAGCAGCCTCCCTGGGACCCCGGGTGAGCAGTTCTTC.

The chain uses TRBV5-1 and TRBJ2-7; the match to TRBD1 covers 8 bases. The CDR3 covers 17 residues. The germline CDR1 and CDR2 sequences are SGHRS and YFSETQ. V gave up 4 bases and J gave up 4 bases; unmatched junction bases: 16. CDR3 bases: TGCGCCAGCAGCCCGTACTACGGGACAGGTGCTCGATACGAGCAGTACTTC. Protein sequence: CASSPYYGTGARYEQYF.

This clonotype came up a few times. J is TRBJ1-3 and V is TRBV12-3 or TRBV12-4, with a possible D match to TRBD1 (6 bases). The CDR3 length is 15 residues. V was shortened by 6 bases and J by 0 bases, with 12 bases between the two germline ends. The CDR3 protein is CASRAGGGSGNTIYF. The CDR3 DNA reads as TGTGCCAGCAGGGCTGGGGGCGGCTCTGGAAACACCATATATTTT.

The rearrangement uses TRBV7-2 and TRBJ2-5; TRBD1 matches 7 bases. The CDR3 length is 15 residues. J lost 5 bases, V lost 1 base, and 7 bases had no gene match. CDR1 and CDR2 from the germline V gene are SGHTA and FQGNSA. CDR3 amino acids: CASSLDLGGTETQYF. For the CDR3, the DNA is TGTGCCAGCAGCTTAGATTTAGGGGGCACCGAGACCCAGTACTTC.

This clonotype was seen a handful of times. The rearrangement uses TRBV6-1 and TRBJ2-2, with D perhaps matching TRBD1 (6 bases). V was shortened by 6 bases and J by 3 bases, with 20 bases between the two germline ends. There are 17 residues in the CDR3. CDR1 and CDR2 (germline): MNHNS, SASEGT. The CDR3 sequence is CASSRTGLLGDTGELFF. CDR3 bases: TGTGCCAGCAGCCGAACAGGGCTCCTCGGGGACACCGGGGAGCTGTTTTTT.

This clonotype was recorded a few times. The CDR3: CASRLGDRGMYGYTF. The DNA for the CDR3 is TGTGCCAGCAGACTGGGGGACAGGGGGATGTATGGCTACACCTTC. This chain connects TRBV28 to TRBJ1-2; 11 nucleotides line up with TRBD1. Germline V CDR1 and CDR2: MDHEN, SYDVKM. V lost 6 bases and J lost 5; bases outside the gene matches: 8. CDR3 size: 15 residues.

This sequence joins TRBV7-2 and TRBJ2-2, with D perhaps matching TRBD2 (6 bases). The CDR3 consists of 16 residues. Germline CDR1 reads SGHTA; CDR2 reads FQGNSA. The germline V and J ends were trimmed by 5 bases and 7 bases, with 20 bases remaining between them. The CDR3 reads CASSAASSRLVGELFF. For the CDR3, the DNA is TGTGCCAGCAGCGCCGCATCTTCTCGACTAGTCGGGGAGCTGTTTTTT.

In this sample, this clonotype turned up many times. The J gene is TRBJ2-6, the V gene TRBV29-1; TRBD2 might be the D (6 bases). CDR1 and CDR2 (germline): SQVTM, ANQGSEA. The V gene lost 1 base and the J gene lost 2 bases, with 6 bases spanning the gap. The CDR3 runs to 14 residues. CDR3 residues: CSVEGGAGANVLTF. CDR3 nucleotides: TGCAGCGTTGAAGGGGGGGCTGGGGCCAACGTCCTGACTTTC.

A few counts support this clonotype. This rearrangement joins TRBV7-9 to TRBJ1-4; D is unresolved. The CDR3 totals 11 residues. Per germline, CDR1 SEHNR and CDR2 FQNEAQ (reference sequence). V lost 6 bases and J lost 10, with 9 bases in between. Written as DNA, the CDR3 is TGTGCCAGCAGGTTCGGTGGAAAACTGTTTTTT. Protein product: CASRFGGKLFF.